This T cell receptor beta chain was retrieved from a study of low-dose radiotherapy and immunotherapy resistance in tumors. Turning to the study itself: Cohort 1 was given 0.5 Gy fractions every 2 weeks, 6.5 Gy in total. Ipilimumab 1 mg/kg every six weeks, together with nivolumab 240 mg every two weeks, was given intravenously to patients. Patients' oral aspirin dose was 300 mg daily across four cycles from cycle 1 day 1.

The CDR3 runs to 13 residues. CDR1 is SGHVS and CDR2 is FNYEAQ in the germline V gene. Trimming pared 5 bases from V and 7 bases from J, leaving 15 bases between. In this sample, this clonotype turned up many times. As to time point: before trial treatment. All of the donors were given nivolumab, ipilimumab, aspirin, low-dose cyclophosphamide and low-dose radiotherapy as part of RACIN, a single-arm trial. Gene-specific TRAV and TRBV primers were used for first-strand cDNA, covering alpha and beta chains. The authors ran 20 PCR cycles to amplify TCRs with a constant-region primer and V-primer adapter. Via MiXCR, TCRdb re-called the reads, giving one row per CDR3 protein. The sample has tens of thousands of distinct CDR3 sequences, 25% seen once; the top ten hold roughly 6%.

This chain connects TRBV7-6 to TRBJ2-7, with D perhaps given as TRBD1 or TRBD2 (7 bases each). The source was PBMCs, collected before treatment. The TCR was taken from a male donor with prostate cancer. This CDR3 is CASSARQGGEQYF. The DNA for the CDR3 is TGTGCCAGCAGCGCCCGACAGGGAGGGGAGCAGTACTTC.